This T cell receptor beta chain came from a study of blood T cell repertoires in COVID-19. For the study at large: T cells, B-cell-depleted T cells, or PBMCs provided the cDNA or gDNA that served as material.

Each participant's cohort was designated according to participant-reported clinical history. The method was immunoSEQ multiplex PCR; TCRdb's version includes in-frame clones alone and lacks a portion of them. The sample includes 130,000 or so clones, roughly four fifths of them seen just once. The sequenced sample consisted of PBMCs or T cells enriched from blood (not recorded which). The TCR was taken from a man in his thirties or forties who had recovered from COVID-19.

DNA for the CDR3: TGTGCCAGCAGCCAAACCGGGACTCACACAGATACGCAGTATTTT. Residues: CASSQTGTHTDTQYF. The chain employs TRBV5-4 and TRBJ2-3; a weak D match, TRBD2 (6 bases). The CDR3 runs 15 residues. The V end was cut by 4 bases, the J end by 2 bases, with 14 bases between. Germline V CDR1 and CDR2: SGHNT, YYREEE (reference sequence).